This is a list of T cell receptor beta chains from one sample in a study of siplizumab effects on memory and regulatory T cells. The protocol was immunoSEQ multiplex PCR, while the TCRdb copy is restricted to in-frame clones and leaves out a portion. The table includes 75,000 to 100,000 clones, approximately 95% detected once. Sequencing input: non-Treg CD4+ T cells sorted from blood. The receptors come from a human donor in good health. Both conserved end residues are part of each CDR3. The D gene is left open where the match is weak. Only some rows state a clone size, as once, few, many or a class for expanded clones.

>TRBD2|TRBJ2-1|TRBV27|.
TGTGCCAGCAGTTTCCGACTAGCGGGGGCCGTCAAGTTCTTC
CASSFRLAGAVKFF
>TRBD1|TRBJ2-3|TRBV15|.
TGTGCCTCCGACAGGGGGAGGACAGATACGCAGTATTTT
CASDRGRTDTQYF
>.|TRBJ1-2|TRBV5-1|.
TGCGCCAGCAGCTTGGTCCCAGGGAGTGGCTACACCTTC
CASSLVPGSGYTF
>.|TRBJ2-5|TRBV29-1|.
TGCAGCGTTGAAGTTGGGTGGGAGACCCAGTACTTC
CSVEVGWETQYF
>.|TRBJ1-2|TRBV13|.
TGTGCCAGCAGGACATGGGGCGGACGCTATGGCTACACCTTC
CASRTWGGRYGYTF
>.|TRBJ1-1|TRBV29-1|.
TGCAGCGTTGCTTACGGCGAAGCTTTCTTT
CSVAYGEAFF
>.|TRBJ1-2|TRBV7-9|.
TGTGCCAGCAGCCCCAGGGACTCCTTGAACTATGGCTACACCTTC
CASSPRDSLNYGYTF
>.|TRBJ2-1|TRBV5-1|.
TGCGCCAGCAGCTCCTCACAAACAGGTGGGGATGAGCAGTTCTTC
CASSSSQTGGDEQFF
>TRBD2|TRBJ2-2|TRBV15|.
TGTGCCACCAGCGCCCACGGGGGGGGCGGCACCGGGGAGCTGTTTTTT
CATSAHGGGGTGELFF
>TRBD2|TRBJ2-7|TRBV10-3|.
TGTGCCATCAGTGAACTGAGCGGGAGTTACTACGAGCAGTACTTC
CAISELSGSYYEQYF
>.|TRBJ1-2|TRBV6-5|.
TGTGCCAGCAGTTACTCGAGGAGGGGCTATGGCTACACCTTC
CASSYSRRGYGYTF
>.|TRBJ2-5|TRBV11-2|.
TGTGCCAGCAGCTTAGGGCTAGAAGAGACCCAGTACTTC
CASSLGLEETQYF
>.|TRBJ2-7|TRBV20-1|.
TGCAGTGCCGCTTCCACTTACGAGCAGTACTTC
CSAASTYEQYF
>.|TRBJ1-2|TRBV5-1|.
TGCGCCAGTGGCGTCCGGGAGGGCTATGGCTACACCTTC
CASGVREGYGYTF
>TRBD1|TRBJ2-3|TRBV5-1|.
TGCGCCAGCACCCTTGACAGGGCCCCCACAGATACGCAGTATTTT
CASTLDRAPTDTQYF
>.|TRBJ2-3|TRBV19|.
TGTGCCAGTAGTACTCCAACTAATGCGGATACGCAGTATTTT
CASSTPTNADTQYF
>TRBD1|TRBJ1-5|TRBV19|.
TGTGCCAGTAGTATCCTCAAGGGACAGGGAAGTCAGCCCCAGCATTTT
CASSILKGQGSQPQHF
>TRBD1|TRBJ2-7|TRBV5-8|.
TGTGCCAGCAGCTTGACCGGGACAGGGGCCTACGAGCAGTACTTC
CASSLTGTGAYEQYF
>.|TRBJ2-2|TRBV11-2|.
TGTGCCAGCAGCTGGCTCGGAAAAGCCGGGGAGCTGTTTTTT
CASSWLGKAGELFF
>.|TRBJ1-4|TRBV19|.
TGTGCCAGTAGTACGATCCGTAAGACTAATGAAAAACTGTTTTTT
CASSTIRKTNEKLFF
>TRBD2|TRBJ2-3|TRBV27|.
TGTGCCAGCAGTTCGACTAGCGGAGGATTCACAGATACGCAGTATTTT
CASSSTSGGFTDTQYF
>.|TRBJ2-7|TRBV2|.
TGTGCCAGCCAGGGTGATGGATTTTGGGAGCAGTACTTC
CASQGDGFWEQYF
>TRBD2|TRBJ2-1|TRBV6-1|.
TGTGCCAGCAGTGACGGGACTAGCGGGGGCACGATCGAGTTCTTC
CASSDGTSGGTIEFF
>TRBD1|TRBJ1-5|TRBV5-1|.
TGCGCCAGCAGCCTAACCGGGACAGGAGGCAATCAGCCCCAGCATTTT
CASSLTGTGGNQPQHF
>TRBD1|TRBJ2-7|TRBV10-3|.
TGTGCCATCAGTGGCCAGGGGGACATCTGGGAGCAGTACTTC
CAISGQGDIWEQYF
>.|TRBJ2-7|TRBV7-2|once
TGTGCCAGCAGCTTAGCGCAGGGCTACGAGCAGTACTTC
CASSLAQGYEQYF
>TRBD2|TRBJ2-5|TRBV30|.
TGTGCCGGGAGCGGGGGGGGTCAAGAGACCCAGTACTTC
CAGSGGGQETQYF
>.|TRBJ1-1|TRBV6-1|.
TGTGCCAGCAAGACGGTCCGCAACACTGAAGCTTTCTTT
CASKTVRNTEAFF
>.|TRBJ2-3|TRBV5-1|.
TGCGCCAGCAGCTTGGTCCCAGGGTTCACAGATACGCAGTATTTT
CASSLVPGFTDTQYF
>.|TRBJ1-1|TRBV5-4|.
TGTGCCAGCAGCTTGCGAGGCATTGAAGCTTTCTTT
CASSLRGIEAFF
>TRBD1|TRBJ2-2|TRBV5-4|.
TGTGCCAGCAGCCATCCGACAGGGGCCGCTTCGAACACCGGGGAGCTGTTTTTT
CASSHPTGAASNTGELFF